A single sample gave rise to the 10 T cell receptor beta chains below, sequenced in a study of blood T cell repertoires in COVID-19. The protocol was immunoSEQ multiplex PCR, while the TCRdb copy is restricted to in-frame clones and leaves out a portion. This sample yields 250,000 to 300,000 clones, of which roughly 93% are seen a single time; approximately 2.4% belongs to the top ten. The sequencing sample was made of PBMCs or T cells enriched from blood (not recorded which). All receptors derive from a middle-aged woman with acute COVID-19.

V and J are TRBV14 and TRBJ2-5, with 13 bases lining up with TRBD2. Germline CDR1 reads SGHDN; CDR2 reads FVKESK. The CDR3 runs 17 residues. The trim removed 6 bases at V and 4 bases at J, leaving 11 bases unmatched. This chain's CDR3 is CASRSGLAGDRVETQYF. The DNA for the CDR3 is TGTGCCAGCAGAAGCGGACTAGCGGGGGATCGGGTAGAGACCCAGTACTTC. Filled out from reference TRBV14 and TRBJ2-5, the complete variable domain reads EAGVTQFPSHSVIEKGQTVTLRCDPISGHDNLYWYRRVMGKEIKFLLHFVKESKQDESGMPNNRFLAERTGGTYSTLKVQPAELEDSGVYFCASRSGLAGDRVETQYFGPGTRLLVL.

The chain carries TRBV7-9 and TRBJ1-4, with D possibly being TRBD1 (5 bases). Germline V CDR1 and CDR2: SEHNR, FQNEAQ (reference sequence). Trimming left V 3 bases short and J 8 bases short, with 13 bases between. The CDR3 sequence is 14 residues long. The CDR3 DNA reads TGTGCCAGCAGCTTGGACAAGCAACGGGAAAAACTGTTTTTT. Protein sequence: CASSLDKQREKLFF.

The genes are TRBV9 and TRBJ2-3, with TRBD2 matching 14 bases. J was trimmed by 8 bases and V by 3 bases; bases with no gene match: 5. This CDR3 contains 15 residues. In germline, CDR1 is SGDLS, CDR2 YYNGEE. CDR3 nucleotides: TGTGCCAGCAGCGAGGAGGGACTAGCGGGAGTTACGCAGTATTTT. It translates to CASSEEGLAGVTQYF.

This chain links TRBV7-2 with TRBJ2-3; TRBD1 matches at 7 bases. Looked up from germline, CDR1 is SGHTA and CDR2 is FQGNSA. V gave up 6 bases and J gave up 7 bases; unmatched junction bases: 7. This CDR3 is 13 amino acids long. The CDR3 sequence is CASSFGTANTQYF. Here the CDR3 DNA reads TGTGCCAGCAGTTTCGGGACAGCCAATACGCAGTATTTT. Filled out from reference TRBV7-2 and TRBJ2-3, the complete variable domain reads GAGVSQSPSNKVTEKGKDVELRCDPISGHTALYWYRQSLGQGLEFLIYFQGNSAPDKSGLPSDRFSAERTGGSVSTLTIQRTQQEDSAVYLCASSFGTANTQYFGPGTRLTVL.

This clone came up once. CDR3 loop: CATSRAPGRQETQYF. The CDR3 DNA reads as TGTGCCACCAGCAGAGCCCCTGGCAGACAAGAGACCCAGTACTTC. The rearrangement uses TRBV15 and TRBJ2-5; D not certain. V was cut by 1 base and J by 2 bases, with 11 bases left in between. Germline V gene lookup returns CDR1 LNHNV and CDR2 YYDKDF (reference sequence). The CDR3 runs to 15 residues. The full variable domain, in which reference TRBV15 and TRBJ2-5 provide the parts outside the CDR3, is DAMVIQNPRYQVTQFGKPVTLSCSQTLNHNVMYWYQQKSSQAPKLLFHYYDKDFNNEADTPDNFQSRRPNTSFCFLDIRSPGLGDTAMYLCATSRAPGRQETQYFGPGTRLLVL.

This clone was seen a single time. The rearrangement joins TRBV18 to TRBJ2-7, with 10 bases fitting TRBD2. J lost 3 bases, V lost 2 bases, and 1 base had no gene match. The germline V gene has CDR1 KGHSH and CDR2 LQKENI. The CDR3 sequence is 14 residues long. The CDR3 here is CASSPTSGDYEQYF. The CDR3 DNA reads as TGTGCCAGCTCACCAACTAGCGGGGACTACGAGCAGTACTTC. Full variable domain (remainder filled in from reference TRBV18 and TRBJ2-7): NAGVMQNPRHLVRRRGQEARLRCSPMKGHSHVYWYRQLPEEGLKFMVYLQKENIIDESGMPKERFSAEFPKEGPSILRIQQVVRGDSAAYFCASSPTSGDYEQYFGPGTRLTVT.

The V and J genes are TRBV2 and TRBJ2-4, with D possibly TRBD2 on 7 matching bases. Germline V lookup: CDR1 SNHLY, CDR2 FYNNEI. Trimming left V 11 bases short and J 3 bases short, with 20 bases between. The CDR3 loop spans 15 amino acids. CDR3 bases: TGTGCCGGGGGGACGGGGGGCCGAGGCAAAAACATTCAGTACTTC. Its protein is CAGGTGGRGKNIQYF.

The CDR3 spells CASSFPGLVRPGTDTQYF. In nucleotides, the CDR3 is TGTGCCAGCAGCTTCCCGGGACTAGTTCGTCCCGGCACAGATACGCAGTATTTT. This chain links TRBV7-8 with TRBJ2-3, with 8 bases identical to TRBD2. This CDR3 comprises 18 residues. Germline loops: CDR1 SGHVS, CDR2 FQNEAQ. Unmatched junction bases numbered 12, after V lost 3 bases and J lost 1 base. The whole variable domain, filled in from reference TRBV7-8 and TRBJ2-3, reads GAGVSQSPRYKVAKRGQDVALRCDPISGHVSLFWYQQALGQGPEFLTYFQNEAQLDKSGLPSDRFFAERPEGSVSTLKIQRTQQEDSAVYLCASSFPGLVRPGTDTQYFGPGTRLTVL.

This clone appeared a single time. The chain recombines TRBV12-1 with TRBJ1-5; the DNA was not used to check the table's D call, TRBD1. TRBV12-1 is a pseudogene segment. This CDR3 spans 19 amino acids. The CDR3 region has the DNA TGTGCCAGCAGCCCAGAGGGGACAGGAGGAAAGTGTAGCAATCAGCCCCAGCATTTT. Translating it yields CASSPEGTGGKCSNQPQHF.

V is TRBV28 and J is TRBJ1-5; no clear D gene. With 2 bases removed from V and 2 bases from J, the gap between germline ends came to 10 bases. The CDR3 sequence is 15 residues long. The germline gives CDR1 MDHEN, CDR2 SYDVKM. The DNA of the CDR3 is TGTGCCAGCAGTTTACGGGGAAGGGGCAATCAGCCCCAGCATTTT. Encoded protein: CASSLRGRGNQPQHF.